The clone carrying this T cell receptor beta chain was found once. Its target is unknown. Vbeta (60) and Jbeta (13) primers were used in the PCR. Method: immunoSEQ multiplex PCR; TCRdb's copy keeps in-frame clones and lacks some. Among about 200,000 clones listed, around 85% were seen once. This record belongs to a study of cytomegalovirus exposure and HLA in healthy donors. Findings of the study overall: Rarity characterized most TCR sequences, yet some public TCRs appeared in many donors.

There are 13 residues in the CDR3. Per the germline V gene, CDR1 is SQVTM and CDR2 is ANQGSEA. The ends were cut back, 7 bases at V and 2 bases at J, with 14 bases in the middle. Material: PBMCs. The origin of this receptor is a woman between 50 and 59 years old in good health and CMV-seronegative. This chain joins TRBV29-1 and TRBJ1-1; perhaps TRBD1 as D (6 bases). This CDR3 is CSAADRFNTEAFF. The CDR3 DNA sequence: TGCAGCGCCGCCGACAGGTTTAACACTGAAGCTTTCTTT.